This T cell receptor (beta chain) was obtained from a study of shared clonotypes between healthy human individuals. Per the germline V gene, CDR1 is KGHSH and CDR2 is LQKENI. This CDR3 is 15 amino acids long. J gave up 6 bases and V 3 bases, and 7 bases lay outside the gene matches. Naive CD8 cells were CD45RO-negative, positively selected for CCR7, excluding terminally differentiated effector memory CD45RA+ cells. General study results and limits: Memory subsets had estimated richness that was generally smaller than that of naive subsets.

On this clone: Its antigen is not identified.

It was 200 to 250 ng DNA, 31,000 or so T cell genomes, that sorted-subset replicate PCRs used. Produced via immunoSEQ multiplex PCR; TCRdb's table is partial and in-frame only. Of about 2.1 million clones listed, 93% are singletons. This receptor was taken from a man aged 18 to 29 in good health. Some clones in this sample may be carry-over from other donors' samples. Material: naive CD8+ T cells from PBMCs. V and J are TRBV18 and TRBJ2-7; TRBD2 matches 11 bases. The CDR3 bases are TGTGCCAGCTCACCGTCACTAGCGGGAGTTTTCGAGCAGTACTTC. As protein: CASSPSLAGVFEQYF.